The 10 T cell receptor beta chains below come from one sample, sequenced in a study of T cells in Graves' hyperthyroidism and ophthalmopathy. The TCR beta CDR3 regions underwent amplification using RNA transcripts as the source. The HTBI primer set was used in a first-round RT-PCR of the TCR CDR3. TCRdb re-derived calls from the multiplex PCR reads in MiXCR, one entry per CDR3 protein. The sample yields roughly 300,000 distinct CDR3 sequences, roughly 20% seen once. The specimen was blood. The receptor source for this set is a woman aged 45-59 years with Graves' hyperthyroidism.

The table lists this clonotype with many counts. The chain is built from TRBV27 and TRBJ1-6; D unresolved. The V gene's germline CDR1 is MNHEY and CDR2 SMNVEV (reference sequence). The CDR3 loop spans 14 amino acids. V was trimmed by 2 bases and J by 10 bases, leaving 12 bases between them. The CDR3 reads CASSLGVLESPLHF. CDR3 DNA sequence: TGTGCCAGCAGTTTAGGGGTACTCGAGTCACCCCTCCACTTT.

This clonotype was picked up a small number of times. The V and J genes are TRBV7-3 and TRBJ2-2; 10 nucleotides match TRBD1. The CDR3 consists of 14 residues. Germline V lookup: CDR1 SGHTA, CDR2 FQGTGA. V lost 9 bases and J lost 7; bases outside the gene matches: 8. This CDR3 reads CARHRDRGVGELFF. In DNA form, the CDR3 reads TGTGCCAGGCACCGGGACAGGGGCGTCGGGGAGCTGTTTTTT.

The chain carries TRBV28 and TRBJ1-2; D perhaps matches TRBD1 (6 bases). The CDR3 consists of 12 residues. From germline, CDR1 is MDHEN and CDR2 SYDVKM. Trimming shortened V by 4 bases and J by 8 bases, and 11 bases separated the two germline ends. The DNA of the CDR3 is TGTGCCAGCAGTTCCATCACAGGGGGCTACACCTTC. Residues: CASSSITGGYTF.

The rearrangement links TRBV20-1 to TRBJ1-2; 9 bases are a match to TRBD1. The trim removed 0 bases at V and 7 bases at J, leaving 6 bases unmatched. The CDR3 extends over 14 amino acids. Per germline, CDR1 DFQATT and CDR2 SNEGSKA (reference sequence). Here the CDR3 DNA reads TGCAGTGCTAGAGATGGGACAGGGCCAAGTGGCTACACCTTC. Residues: CSARDGTGPSGYTF.

In this sample, this clonotype turned up a few times. A much more abundant neighbour one base away suggests this may be a read error. Lacking the conserved final phenylalanine or tryptophan, this CDR3 likely reflects a read error. V gene TRBV28 combines with J gene TRBJ1-1; D remains unclear. Per the germline V gene, CDR1 is MDHEN and CDR2 is SYDVKM. The CDR3 is 12 amino acids. Trimming stripped 5 bases from V and 1 base from J, with 5 bases between. CDR3 nucleotides: TGTGCCAGCAGTGACCGGAACACTGAAGCTTTCCTT. It yields the protein CASSDRNTEAFL.

This clonotype was detected ten times or more. The genes are TRBV11-1 and TRBJ1-6; 7 bases are shared with TRBD1. The CDR3 contains 14 residues. Germline V gene lookup returns CDR1 SGHAT and CDR2 FQDESV (reference sequence). The J segment lost 7 bases and the V segment lost 5 bases, leaving 5 bases of the junction unmatched. CDR3 DNA sequence: TGTGCCAGCAGCCCGGGACAGCCAAATTCACCCCTCCACTTT. This encodes CASSPGQPNSPLHF.

This clonotype was picked up many times. The V gene is TRBV20-1, the J gene TRBJ2-1; 14 bases map to TRBD2. This CDR3 is 15 amino acids long. The germline V gene has CDR1 DFQATT and CDR2 SNEGSKA (reference sequence). After removal of 7 bases from V and 10 bases from J, the junction contained 12 bases not matched to a gene. CDR3 loop: CSETSGTSGSREQFF. DNA for the CDR3: TGCAGTGAAACTTCCGGGACTAGCGGGAGCCGAGAGCAGTTCTTC.

The J gene is TRBJ2-5, the V gene TRBV7-9; 7 bases fit TRBD2. In germline, CDR1 is SEHNR, CDR2 FQNEAQ (reference sequence). Trimming removed 9 bases from V and 4 bases from J; junction bases left unmatched: 14. The CDR3 consists of 15 residues. The DNA for the CDR3 is TGTGCCAGTCTTAGCCCTGGGGCTAGCGGAGAGACCCAGTACTTC. It codes for CASLSPGASGETQYF.

This clonotype showed up just a few times. The rearrangement links TRBV9 to TRBJ1-2; 7 bases are a match to TRBD1. From germline, CDR1 is SGDLS and CDR2 YYNGEE. Trimming cost V 3 bases and J 5 bases; bases outside gene matches: 10. The CDR3 consists of 15 residues. In DNA, the CDR3 is TGTGCCAGCAGCGCACAAGAGGGGGCTGGTTATGGCTACACCTTC. Amino acids: CASSAQEGAGYGYTF.

This clonotype was found a few times. In DNA form, the CDR3 reads TGTGCCAGCAGCATCGGGACAAATCGGGAGCAGCCCCAGCATTTT. Its translation is CASSIGTNREQPQHF. The rearrangement links TRBV7-8 to TRBJ1-5, with D perhaps TRBD1 (6 bases). CDR3 length: 15 residues. The V and J ends lost 5 bases and 7 bases respectively, with 18 bases between them. Germline CDR1 and CDR2: SGHVS and FQNEAQ.